The rows below give T cell receptor beta chains drawn from one sample of a study of vaccination and CD4 T cells after COVID-19. TCRdb ran MiXCR on the PCR reads and lists one entry per CDR3 protein. The table lists over 9,000 distinct CDR3 sequences, roughly 40% of them singletons. These receptors have no known antigen. The material sequenced was CD4+ T cells from blood, cultured in vitro. The receptors stem from a human donor in good health. Both conserved end residues are part of each CDR3. Fields, in order: J gene, V gene, clone size, CDR3 protein. Rows may omit the clone size; those that give it use once, few, many or a size class.

J: TRBJ1-5
V: TRBV28
size: few
CDR3: CASSLIGQPQHF

J: TRBJ2-5
V: TRBV6-1
size: few
CDR3: CASNAGVGETQYF

J: TRBJ1-5
V: TRBV20-1
size: few
CDR3: CSAFPGQEYQPQHF

J: TRBJ2-1
V: TRBV6-2/TRBV6-3
size: .
CDR3: CASNGLAVPNEQFF

J: TRBJ1-5
V: TRBV28
size: .
CDR3: CASRSQDLRNQPQHF

J: TRBJ2-5
V: TRBV12-3/TRBV12-4
size: .
CDR3: CASSFTGKETQYF

J: TRBJ2-7
V: TRBV12-3/TRBV12-4
size: .
CDR3: CASSQFPGGYYEQYF

J: TRBJ1-6
V: TRBV11-2
size: .
CDR3: CASSFSANSPLHF

J: TRBJ1-2
V: TRBV19
size: .
CDR3: CASILGHSQGRGYTF

J: TRBJ2-5
V: TRBV20-1
size: .
CDR3: CSMYGTSGRLRETQYF

J: TRBJ1-2
V: TRBV29-1
size: few
CDR3: CSVSGRTIRNYGYTF

J: TRBJ2-2
V: TRBV28
size: .
CDR3: CASSLAGGHTGELFF

J: TRBJ2-7
V: TRBV12-3/TRBV12-4
size: .
CDR3: CASRIQGKGSEQYF

J: TRBJ1-5
V: TRBV7-2
size: few
CDR3: CASSSGTVSNQPQHF

J: TRBJ2-7
V: TRBV6-2/TRBV6-3
size: few
CDR3: CASRPGQGNHEQYF

J: TRBJ1-5
V: TRBV30
size: .
CDR3: CAWSSGQADFGQPQHF

J: TRBJ1-2
V: TRBV19
size: .
CDR3: CASMGTDWNGYTF

J: TRBJ1-1
V: TRBV20-1
size: .
CDR3: CSAHRDTEAFF

J: TRBJ2-4
V: TRBV19
size: .
CDR3: CASSPGLAGGPGQNIQYF

J: TRBJ1-1
V: TRBV6-5
size: few
CDR3: CASSYSIRQAMNTEAFF

J: TRBJ2-5
V: TRBV28
size: .
CDR3: CASSLSESQETQYF

J: TRBJ1-2
V: TRBV6-5
size: few
CDR3: CASSYSDEPLYGYTF

J: TRBJ2-4
V: TRBV28
size: .
CDR3: CASSLAGGPVKNIQYF

J: TRBJ2-7
V: TRBV20-1
size: few
CDR3: CSAAGLAYEQYF

J: TRBJ1-1
V: TRBV15
size: .
CDR3: CATSRDSGRGFEAFF

J: TRBJ2-2
V: TRBV20-1
size: .
CDR3: CSASTAGGNTGELFF

J: TRBJ2-5
V: TRBV5-1
size: .
CDR3: CASSEATGGGETQYF

J: TRBJ1-6
V: TRBV10-3
size: .
CDR3: CATEDSLNSPLHF

J: TRBJ2-7
V: TRBV7-2
size: .
CDR3: CASSLNSGEQYF

J: TRBJ1-2
V: TRBV18
size: .
CDR3: CASSPATGTALRGYGYTF

J: TRBJ2-7
V: TRBV29-1
size: .
CDR3: CSVVGVAGVGYEQYF

J: TRBJ1-1
V: TRBV7-6
size: few
CDR3: CASSPSDGGGRAFF

J: TRBJ2-3
V: TRBV7-3
size: .
CDR3: CASSPYAPAGVRDTQYF

J: TRBJ2-6
V: TRBV30
size: .
CDR3: CAWSLRQGNPSGANVLTF

J: TRBJ1-1
V: TRBV10-3
size: .
CDR3: CAIGGNPGQGLNTEAFF

J: TRBJ1-5
V: TRBV28
size: .
CDR3: CASSTGTGGRQPQHF

J: TRBJ2-3
V: TRBV4-3
size: .
CDR3: CASSFGGWGGDTDTQYF

J: TRBJ2-2
V: TRBV7-2
size: few
CDR3: CASSLGILGNTGELFF

J: TRBJ2-3
V: TRBV24-1
size: few
CDR3: CATSDPPDDTQYF

J: TRBJ1-6
V: TRBV6-5
size: .
CDR3: CASSYSGGGRAHNSPLHF

J: TRBJ1-1
V: TRBV9
size: .
CDR3: CASSPSGRETEAFF

J: TRBJ2-3
V: TRBV2
size: .
CDR3: CASSSNRDTDTQYF

J: TRBJ2-2
V: TRBV10-3
size: .
CDR3: CAIHDRDTGELFF

J: TRBJ2-1
V: TRBV6-2/TRBV6-3
size: .
CDR3: CASGEGVGEQFF

J: TRBJ2-7
V: TRBV6-2/TRBV6-3
size: .
CDR3: CASTQGLYEQYF

J: TRBJ1-6
V: TRBV12-3/TRBV12-4
size: .
CDR3: CASSLRDLSYNSPLHF

J: TRBJ1-2
V: TRBV27
size: .
CDR3: CASSGTGRGYTF

J: TRBJ1-2
V: TRBV19
size: few
CDR3: CASSISQANGYTF

J: TRBJ1-5
V: TRBV25-1
size: .
CDR3: CASSEYGNQPQHF

J: TRBJ2-5
V: TRBV7-3
size: .
CDR3: CASSRGLAGEPQETQYF

J: TRBJ2-1
V: TRBV20-1
size: .
CDR3: CSALRTSGRTEQFF

J: TRBJ2-5
V: TRBV19
size: .
CDR3: CASSIVSTSGQETQYF

J: TRBJ2-7
V: TRBV20-1
size: few
CDR3: CSARTTEGFTSYEQYF

J: TRBJ1-1
V: TRBV20-1
size: .
CDR3: CSAKGTGYKAFF

J: TRBJ2-7
V: TRBV23-1
size: .
CDR3: CASNKTPRGIRSYEQYF

J: TRBJ2-7
V: TRBV5-4
size: .
CDR3: CASSNLGSGSSYEQYF

J: TRBJ2-7
V: TRBV6-1
size: .
CDR3: CASSRSSYEQYF